This T cell receptor (beta chain) was obtained from a study of T cells in localized non-small cell lung cancer. Here immunoSEQ multiplex PCR was the method, and the copy in TCRdb shows in-frame clones only, minus some. Found here are approximately 140,000 clones, more than 80% of them singletons; the top ten hold around 1.7%. Notes on this clone: Its antigen is unidentified.

Overall study findings and caveats: Heterogeneity is still possible, as just one tumor region was sequenced. Adjacent lung had a median roughly 58 of the 100 largest tumor clones. Of the tissues analyzed, uninvolved adjacent lung showed maximal T cell clonality, greater than tumor.

The CDR3 has 14 residues. Deletions cut 2 bases from V and 4 bases from J, with 9 bases between. Germline values: CDR1 WNHNN, CDR2 SYGVQD (reference sequence). The material sequenced was peripheral blood, taken before any cancer treatment. The receptor's source is a female donor of 60 years or more with stage I lung adenocarcinoma. The gene calls are TRBV10-1 and TRBJ2-1; D remains ambiguous. Written as DNA, the CDR3 is TGCGCCAGCAGTGAGCAATCAGGTTACAATGAGCAGTTCTTC. This encodes CASSEQSGYNEQFF.